This T cell receptor beta chain was found in a study of T cells in Graves' hyperthyroidism and ophthalmopathy (dated by TCRdb to about 2019). Looking at the study overall: Peripheral blood samples were taken at the time of initial diagnosis, prior to any treatment. Once sampling was done, hyperthyroidism patients were given methimazole at a starting dose of 30 mg daily, whereas ophthalmopathy patients were given high-dose intravenous methylprednisolone. An independent validation cohort of 18 to 20 hyperthyroidism patients and roughly 16 patients who later progressed to ophthalmopathy tested prospective prediction of ophthalmopathy. Thyroid tissue and blood T-cell repertoires from about six Graves' hyperthyroidism patients were also compared in the study. The paper describes TCR Vbeta CDR3 sequencing of roughly 130 peripheral blood samples, made up of about 40 ophthalmopathy patients, some 76 hyperthyroidism patients and 17 progressor patients. The 100 discovery patients were divided at random into training and test sets in a 7:3 ratio. To identify TCR V-J signatures that set the groups apart, the researchers used a discovery cohort of 100 patients, made up of around 40 with Graves' ophthalmopathy and 57 with stable Graves' hyperthyroidism. Summary of the overall study and its limitations: A model built on a 13 V-J signature distinguished ophthalmopathy from stable hyperthyroidism, reaching roughly 88% sensitivity and 81.08% specificity in cross-validation and 80%/75% in testing. Blood samples also contained most of the expanded thyroid clonotypes (frequency above 0.001), which suggests that blood repertoires may reflect thyroid immune responses. No statistical method was used to set the sample size in advance, and investigators knew the group allocation. In validation, the model predicted progression to ophthalmopathy a median of 6.5 months before onset, with approximately 71% sensitivity and about 72% specificity.

The TCR beta CDR3 regions were amplified from RNA transcripts. A first-round RT-PCR of the TCR CDR3 used the HTBI primer set with the Qiagen OneStep RT-PCR kit. A second multiplex PCR round built the libraries, followed by size selection and purification. Sequencing of the libraries was done on an Illumina HiSeq2000 using paired-end 100 bp reads. The published analysis was carried out like this. Raw data were processed with SOAPnuke, discarding reads with adapters, uncalled bases, mean Phred below 15, or no exact constant-primer or identifier match. High-quality paired reads were merged using COPE v1.2.5, and each unique nucleotide sequence was defined as a clonotype. MiTCR v1.1 was used to align clonotypes to the IMGT TRBV, TRBD and TRBJ reference segments. The analysis was restricted to V-J combinations with a frequency above 0.0001, which together covered 98% to 99.2% of the repertoires. The TCS score was defined as the ratio of F50 (clonal expansion) to E x V (chaos), calculated using BLOSUM62-based TCRdist between CDR3 peptides within each V-J. Welch's t-statistics and random forest reduced roughly 500 V-J features to roughly 13, which were used in a naive Bayes classifier (R e1071). The public reads were quality trimmed at Q25 with fastp and then assembled into clones with MiXCR by TCRdb, keeping productive beta chains. Identical CDR3 protein sequences are pooled into one entry, listed with their most common genes and DNA. The V and J calls follow TCRdb's processing rather than the paper's. This sample holds around 690,000 distinct CDR3 sequences; around a sixth were observed only once. Roughly 15% of the sample lies in the top ten.

This clonotype was seen ten or more times. It lacks a known antigen. Base qualities are not recorded, but no much larger clone differs from it by a single base. Graves' hyperthyroidism was defined as stable when no progression to ophthalmopathy occurred over 18 months of follow-up. Hyperthyroidism patients were newly diagnosed, had a disease duration of under 2 months, and were aged 18 to 65 years. Patients with uncontrolled infections, other autoimmune diseases, pregnancy or lactation were excluded. Diagnoses were based on clinical symptoms, serum thyroxine and TRAb, thyroid ultrasound and orbital computed tomography. PBMCs were isolated from about 9.1 ml of fresh peripheral blood by Ficoll-Paque density gradient centrifugation. Total RNA was extracted using Trizol reagent, and RNA quality was assessed on an Agilent 2100 Bioanalyzer. Sequencing was done on a sample of blood. The TCR sequence derives from a man in his forties or fifties with Graves' hyperthyroidism.

In nucleotide form, the sequence is TGCAGTGCTAGAGAACACGGGACCGGTACGCAGTATTTT. Its product reads: CSAREHGTGTQYF. The V and J genes are TRBV20-1 and TRBJ2-3; the D gene assignment is perhaps TRBD1 or TRBD2, with each matching 5 bases. The germline V gene (reference sequence) yields DFQATT for CDR1 and SNEGSKA for CDR2. V drops 0 bases and J drops 8 bases, leaving 12 bases in between. The CDR3, cysteine through phenylalanine, is 13 amino acids long. The DNA shown is the 39-base CDR3, in frame from base 1.